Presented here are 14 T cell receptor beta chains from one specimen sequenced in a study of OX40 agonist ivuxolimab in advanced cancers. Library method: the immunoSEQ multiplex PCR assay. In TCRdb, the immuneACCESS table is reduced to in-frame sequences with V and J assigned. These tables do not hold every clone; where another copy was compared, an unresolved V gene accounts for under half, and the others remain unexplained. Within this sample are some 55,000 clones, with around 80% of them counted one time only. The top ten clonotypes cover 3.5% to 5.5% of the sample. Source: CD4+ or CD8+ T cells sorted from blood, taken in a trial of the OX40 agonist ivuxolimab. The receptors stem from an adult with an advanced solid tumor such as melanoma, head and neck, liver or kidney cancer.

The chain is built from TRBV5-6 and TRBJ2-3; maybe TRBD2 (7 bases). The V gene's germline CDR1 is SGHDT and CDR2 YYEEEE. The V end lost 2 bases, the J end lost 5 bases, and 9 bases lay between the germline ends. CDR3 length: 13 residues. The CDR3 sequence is CASSFGGRDTQYF. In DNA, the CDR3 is TGTGCCAGCAGCTTCGGGGGGCGAGATACGCAGTATTTT.

CDR3 DNA sequence: TGCGCCAGCAGTGAGAGGACAGACTCCTACGAGCAGTACTTC. Its translation: CASSERTDSYEQYF. This rearrangement joins TRBV10-1 to TRBJ2-7, with D maybe TRBD1 (6 bases). The V end lost 2 bases, the J end lost 0 bases, and 8 bases lay between the germline ends. In germline, CDR1 is WNHNN, CDR2 SYGVQD (reference sequence). This CDR3 comprises 14 residues.

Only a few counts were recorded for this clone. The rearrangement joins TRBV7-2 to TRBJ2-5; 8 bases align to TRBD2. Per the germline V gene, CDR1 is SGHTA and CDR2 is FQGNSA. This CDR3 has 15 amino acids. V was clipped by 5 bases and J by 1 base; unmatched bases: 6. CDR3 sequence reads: CASSPSSGVQETQYF. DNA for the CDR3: TGTGCCAGCAGCCCCAGTAGCGGGGTCCAAGAGACCCAGTACTTC.

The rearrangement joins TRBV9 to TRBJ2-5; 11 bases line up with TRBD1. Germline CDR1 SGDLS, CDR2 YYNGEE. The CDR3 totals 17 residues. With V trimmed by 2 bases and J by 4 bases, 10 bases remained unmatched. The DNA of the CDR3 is TGTGCCAGCAGCGTGAGGGGACAGGGGGGCGCCGGAGAGACCCAGTACTTC. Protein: CASSVRGQGGAGETQYF.

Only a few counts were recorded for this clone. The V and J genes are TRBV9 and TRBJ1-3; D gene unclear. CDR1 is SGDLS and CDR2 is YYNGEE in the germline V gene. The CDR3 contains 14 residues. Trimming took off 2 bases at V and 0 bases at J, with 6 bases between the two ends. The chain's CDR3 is CASSVVPSGNTIYF. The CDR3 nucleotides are TGTGCCAGCAGCGTGGTCCCCTCTGGAAACACCATATATTTT.

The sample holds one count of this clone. CDR3 region: CASFRAGRDEKLFF. The CDR3 region has the DNA TGTGCCAGCTTCCGGGCGGGGCGGGATGAAAAACTGTTTTTT. This chain uses TRBV13 with TRBJ1-4; possibly TRBD1 for D (5 bases). V was cut by 8 bases and J by 6 bases, with 16 bases left in between. Germline lookup yields CDR1 PRHDT and CDR2 FYEKMQ (reference sequence). The length of the CDR3 is 14 residues.

The CDR3 nucleotides read TGTGCCAGCAGCCATTGGGACAGGGGGCTTGTAGATACGCAGTATTTT. It specifies CASSHWDRGLVDTQYF. J is TRBJ2-3 and V is TRBV7-2; 12 positions match TRBD1. Trimming took 5 bases from V and 5 from J; bases not matched to a gene: 8. The germline V gene encodes CDR1 SGHTA and CDR2 FQGNSA. This CDR3 spans 16 amino acids.

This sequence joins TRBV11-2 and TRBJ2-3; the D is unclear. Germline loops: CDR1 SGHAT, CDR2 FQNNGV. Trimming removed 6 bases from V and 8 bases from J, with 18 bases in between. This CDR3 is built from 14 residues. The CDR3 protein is CASSIKRTAGTQYF. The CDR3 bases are TGTGCCAGCAGTATTAAAAGGACCGCCGGTACGCAGTATTTT.

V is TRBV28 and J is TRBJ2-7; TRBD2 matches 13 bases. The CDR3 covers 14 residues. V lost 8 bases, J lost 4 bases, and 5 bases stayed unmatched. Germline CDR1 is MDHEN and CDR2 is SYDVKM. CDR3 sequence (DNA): TGTGCCAGCGGACCGACTAGCGGGAGGTACGAGCAGTACTTC. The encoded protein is CASGPTSGRYEQYF.

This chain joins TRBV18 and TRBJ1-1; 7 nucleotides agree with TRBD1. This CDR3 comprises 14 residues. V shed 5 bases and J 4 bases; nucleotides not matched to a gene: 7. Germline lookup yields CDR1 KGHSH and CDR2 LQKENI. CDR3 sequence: CASSTYRGGTEAFF. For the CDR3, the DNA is TGTGCCAGCTCAACTTACAGGGGTGGCACTGAAGCTTTCTTT.

In nucleotides, the CDR3 is TGTGCCAGCAGTGAACGCGGAGGGACGGTCGCTGAAGCTTTCTTT. Amino acid sequence: CASSERGGTVAEAFF. The rearrangement uses TRBV6-1 and TRBJ1-1; TRBD1 might be the D (5 bases). Looked up from germline, CDR1 is MNHNS and CDR2 is SASEGT. Trimming removed 2 bases from V and 6 bases from J, with 16 bases in between. The CDR3 has 15 amino acids.

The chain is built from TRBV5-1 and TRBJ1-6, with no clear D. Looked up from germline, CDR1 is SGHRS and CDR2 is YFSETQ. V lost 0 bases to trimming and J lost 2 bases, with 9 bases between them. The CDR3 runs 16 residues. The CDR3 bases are TGCGCCAGCAGCTTGGTTTTCCAGACCTATAATTCACCCCTCCACTTT. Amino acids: CASSLVFQTYNSPLHF. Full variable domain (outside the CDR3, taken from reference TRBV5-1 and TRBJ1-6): KAGVTQTPRYLIKTRGQQVTLSCSPISGHRSVSWYQQTPGQGLQFLFEYFSETQRNKGNFPGRFSGRQFSNSRSEMNVSTLELGDSALYLCASSLVFQTYNSPLHFGNGTRLTVT.

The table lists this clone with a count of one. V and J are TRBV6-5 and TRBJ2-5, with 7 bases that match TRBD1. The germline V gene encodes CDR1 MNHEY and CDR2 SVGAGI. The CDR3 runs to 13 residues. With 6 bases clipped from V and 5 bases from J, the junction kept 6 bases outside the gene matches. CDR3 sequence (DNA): TGTGCCAGCAGCCGGGACAGACAGGAGACCCAGTACTTC. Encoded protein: CASSRDRQETQYF.

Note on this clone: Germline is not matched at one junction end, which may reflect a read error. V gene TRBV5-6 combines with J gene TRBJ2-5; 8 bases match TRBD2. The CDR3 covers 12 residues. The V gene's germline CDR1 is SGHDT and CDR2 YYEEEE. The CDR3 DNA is TGTGCCAGCAGCACTCGGGGGGGCCCGTGGGACTTC. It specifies CASSTRGGPWDF.